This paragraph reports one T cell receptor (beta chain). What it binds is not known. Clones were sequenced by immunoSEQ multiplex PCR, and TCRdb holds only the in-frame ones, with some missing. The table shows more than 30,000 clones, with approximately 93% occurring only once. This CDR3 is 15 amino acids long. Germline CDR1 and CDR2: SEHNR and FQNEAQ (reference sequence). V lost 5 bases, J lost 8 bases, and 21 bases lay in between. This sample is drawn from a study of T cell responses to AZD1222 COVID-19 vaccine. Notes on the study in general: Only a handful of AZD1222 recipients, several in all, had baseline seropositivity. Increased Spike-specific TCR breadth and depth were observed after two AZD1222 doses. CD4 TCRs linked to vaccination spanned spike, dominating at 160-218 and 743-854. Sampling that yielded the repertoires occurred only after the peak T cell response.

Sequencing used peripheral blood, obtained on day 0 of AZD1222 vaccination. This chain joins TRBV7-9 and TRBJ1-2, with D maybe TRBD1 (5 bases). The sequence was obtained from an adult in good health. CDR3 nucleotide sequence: TGTGCCAGCAGCCTCGAAGTGGACGGGGGTCTGGGCTACACCTTC. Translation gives CASSLEVDGGLGYTF.